This record looks at one TCR beta chain sequence and its context. The antigen remains undetermined. This entry is derived from a study of T cell responses to AZD1222 COVID-19 vaccine. About the research overall: Samples with a second dose at about 4 or about 12 weeks were pooled together.

Study outcomes and limitations: Just a handful of people given AZD1222 tested seropositive at baseline. Clonal diversity was possibly underestimated, and the donors were mostly white British, with more females. After two AZD1222 doses, spike-specific TCR breadth and depth rose versus day 0.

CDR3 length equals 14 residues. J gave up 5 bases and V 6 bases, and 6 bases lay outside the gene matches. Germline CDR1 SGHTA, CDR2 FQGNSA. The method was immunoSEQ multiplex PCR; TCRdb's version includes in-frame clones alone and lacks a portion of them. The sample lists about 100,000 clones; about 85% were seen once. Specimen: peripheral blood, collected on day 0 of AZD1222 vaccination. The V gene is TRBV7-2, the J gene TRBJ2-3; 9 bases match TRBD2. The TCR originated in an adult in good health. In DNA form, the CDR3 reads TGTGCCAGCAGGCCTGGACTAGCGCAAGATACGCAGTATTTT. Residues: CASRPGLAQDTQYF.